This T cell receptor (beta chain) came from a study of T cell changes during pregnancy in multiple sclerosis. Repertoires were generated with immunoSEQ multiplex PCR, while TCRdb's copy carries only in-frame clones and drops some. The sample contains tens of thousands of clones, around 90% of which appear only once. Losses at the gene ends were 4 bases for V and 5 bases for J; bases not matched to a gene: 4. In germline, CDR1 is MNHEY, CDR2 SMNVEV (reference sequence). CDR3 length equals 15 residues. The sequencing used CD4+ T cells from peripheral blood mononuclear cells, collected in the first trimester of pregnancy. This chain links TRBV27 with TRBJ2-6; 8 nucleotides align to TRBD1. The sequence was collected from a female donor with multiple sclerosis, enrolled in a pregnancy study. CDR3 amino acids: CASSSQGGRANVLTF. The CDR3 DNA is TGTGCCAGCAGTTCACAGGGGGGTAGGGCCAACGTCCTGACTTTC.